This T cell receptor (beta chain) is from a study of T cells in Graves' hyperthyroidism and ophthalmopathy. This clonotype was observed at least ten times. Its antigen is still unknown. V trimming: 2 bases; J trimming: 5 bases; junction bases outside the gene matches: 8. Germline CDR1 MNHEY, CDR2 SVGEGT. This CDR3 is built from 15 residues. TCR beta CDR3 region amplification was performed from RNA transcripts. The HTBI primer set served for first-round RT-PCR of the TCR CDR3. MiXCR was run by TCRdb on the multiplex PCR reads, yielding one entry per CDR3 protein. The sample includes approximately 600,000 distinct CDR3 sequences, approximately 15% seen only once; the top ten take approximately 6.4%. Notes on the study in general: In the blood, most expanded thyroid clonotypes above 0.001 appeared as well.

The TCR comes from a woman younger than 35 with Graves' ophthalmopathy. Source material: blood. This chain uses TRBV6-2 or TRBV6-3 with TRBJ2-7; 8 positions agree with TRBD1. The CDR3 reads CASSYADRAGNEQYF. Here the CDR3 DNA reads TGTGCCAGCAGTTACGCGGACAGGGCGGGCAACGAGCAGTACTTC.